Below are 20 T cell receptor beta chains sequenced from a single sample in a study of cytomegalovirus exposure and HLA in healthy donors. In the PCR, 60 Vbeta and 13 Jbeta primers were used. Generated by immunoSEQ multiplex PCR, the TCRdb table keeps only in-frame clones and is missing some. Among some 150,000 clones, roughly 80% were seen once, and the ten largest hold 4.1%. Sequenced material: PBMCs. The receptors here all came from a man aged 40-49 years in good health and CMV-seropositive.

This clone has only a few counts. The chain joins TRBV30 to TRBJ1-5, with D uncertain. The CDR3 has 13 amino acids. Germline CDR1 reads GTSNPN; CDR2 reads SVGIG (reference sequence). V was clipped by 2 bases and J by 5 bases, with 10 bases between them. CDR3 nucleotides: TGTGCCTGGAGTACTGAGGAGCATCAGCCCCAGCATTTT. Translating it yields CAWSTEEHQPQHF. Full variable domain (outside the CDR3, taken from reference TRBV30 and TRBJ1-5): SQTIHQWPATLVQPVGSPLSLECTVEGTSNPNLYWYRQAAGRGLQLLFYSVGIGQISSEVPQNLSASRPQDRQFILSSKKLLLSDSGFYLCAWSTEEHQPQHFGDGTRLSIL.

This clone was seen more than once but under ten times. The chain recombines TRBV5-1 with TRBJ2-3, with TRBD2 matching 8 bases. The CDR3 contains 16 residues. Trimming at V came to 3 bases and at J to 4 bases, leaving 10 bases not matched to a gene. The germline V gene has CDR1 SGHRS and CDR2 YFSETQ. CDR3 sequence (DNA): TGCGCCAGCAGCTACCTTCGGCGGGGGGCCGCAGATACGCAGTATTTT. Amino acid sequence: CASSYLRRGAADTQYF.

This rearrangement joins TRBV27 to TRBJ2-3, with D maybe TRBD2 (7 bases). Germline V gene sequence: CDR1 MNHEY, CDR2 SMNVEV (reference sequence). The CDR3 consists of 14 residues. With 8 bases removed from V and 6 bases from J, the gap between germline ends came to 18 bases. CDR3 nucleotides: TGTGCCAGCCGTAGGGGGGGGGAGTTGGATACGCAGTATTTT. Its translation: CASRRGGELDTQYF.

The V call is TRBV10-3, the J call TRBJ2-7, with D tentatively TRBD2 (5 bases). CDR3 length: 15 amino acids. Germline V gives CDR1 ENHRY, CDR2 SYGVKD. The V gene lost 6 bases and the J gene lost 7 bases, with 22 bases spanning the gap. The CDR3 DNA reads TGTGCCATCAGGCCCTCCGGGGTATCTTTTGGGGAGCAGTACTTC. As protein: CAIRPSGVSFGEQYF.

The chain links TRBV11-1 to TRBJ2-7; a possible D gene is TRBD1 (5 bases). The CDR3 spans 15 residues. Germline V gene data show CDR1 as SGHAT and CDR2 as FQDESV (reference sequence). With 3 bases removed from V and 5 bases from J, the gap between germline ends came to 17 bases. CDR3 amino acids: CASSFPQGPDDEQYF. CDR3 in DNA: TGTGCCAGCAGCTTCCCCCAGGGCCCTGATGACGAGCAGTACTTC.

V gene TRBV6-5 combines with J gene TRBJ2-7, with D possibly TRBD2 on 7 matching bases. V was cut by 6 bases and J by 4 bases, with 16 bases left in between. Germline lookup yields CDR1 MNHEY and CDR2 SVGAGI. The CDR3 contains 14 residues. The chain's CDR3 is CASSRRGGEYEQYF. The CDR3 DNA reads TGTGCCAGCAGCCGCAGGGGAGGGGAATACGAGCAGTACTTC.

The chain uses TRBV5-1 and TRBJ2-7; D call uncertain. V lost 4 bases and J 2 bases, leaving 7 bases between the germline ends. The CDR3 extends over 12 amino acids. Per germline, CDR1 SGHRS and CDR2 YFSETQ. The CDR3 nucleotides are TGCGCCAGCAGCCTTAGCACCTACGAGCAGTACTTC. It translates to CASSLSTYEQYF.

This chain uses TRBV29-1 with TRBJ2-5; TRBD1 aligns across 7 bases. Trimming took 5 bases from V and 2 from J; bases not matched to a gene: 8. Germline V gene lookup returns CDR1 SQVTM and CDR2 ANQGSEA. This CDR3 contains 14 residues. CDR3 bases: TGCAGCGTTTGCACGACAGGGATACAAGAGACCCAGTACTTC. Amino acids: CSVCTTGIQETQYF.

V and J are TRBV7-9 and TRBJ1-6; D not certain. V was cut by 5 bases and J by 8 bases, with 7 bases left in between. Germline V lookup: CDR1 SEHNR, CDR2 FQNEAQ (reference sequence). The CDR3 sequence is 12 residues long. The chain's CDR3 is CASSPGDSPLHF. CDR3 nucleotide sequence: TGTGCCAGCAGCCCCGGGGATTCACCCCTCCACTTT.

This clone was seen a few times. The J gene is TRBJ2-5, the V gene TRBV18; tentatively, D is TRBD1 (6 bases). The CDR3 length is 13 residues. The V and J ends lost 4 bases and 5 bases respectively, with 11 bases between them. CDR1 is KGHSH, CDR2 LQKENI, per germline. CDR3 protein: CASSRTRGETQYF. Written as DNA, the CDR3 is TGTGCCAGCTCACGAACTAGGGGGGAGACCCAGTACTTC. Looking up the rest from reference TRBV18 and TRBJ2-5 gives the full variable domain: NAGVMQNPRHLVRRRGQEARLRCSPMKGHSHVYWYRQLPEEGLKFMVYLQKENIIDESGMPKERFSAEFPKEGPSILRIQQVVRGDSAAYFCASSRTRGETQYFGPGTRLLVL.

The J gene is TRBJ1-5, the V gene TRBV19; D possibly corresponds to TRBD1 (5 bases). The germline V and J ends were trimmed by 4 bases and 7 bases, with 11 bases remaining between them. The CDR3 runs to 13 residues. Germline CDR1 LNHDA, CDR2 SQIVND (reference sequence). CDR3 sequence: CASSTGRVQPQHF. CDR3 coding DNA: TGTGCCAGTAGTACCGGCAGGGTACAGCCCCAGCATTTT.

The CDR3: CAIGTSGASTDTQYF. The CDR3, as DNA: TGTGCCATCGGGACTAGCGGGGCTAGCACAGATACGCAGTATTTT. The chain is built from TRBV7-9 and TRBJ2-3, with 13 bases aligning to TRBD2. The CDR3 extends over 15 amino acids. The trim removed 10 bases at V and 0 bases at J, leaving 4 bases unmatched. The germline V gene encodes CDR1 SEHNR and CDR2 FQNEAQ (reference sequence).

The genes are TRBV7-3 and TRBJ2-7; 7 bases are a match to TRBD1. CDR1 and CDR2 from the germline V gene are SGHTA and FQGTGA. Trimming cost V 4 bases and J 1 base; bases outside gene matches: 7. This CDR3 comprises 15 residues. CDR3 coding DNA: TGTGCCAGCAGCTACCGACCGGGACAGTCCTACGAGCAGTACTTC. Translation gives CASSYRPGQSYEQYF. Based on the CDR3 plus reference TRBV7-3 and TRBJ2-7, the full variable domain is GAGVSQTPSNKVTEKGKYVELRCDPISGHTALYWYRQSLGQGPEFLIYFQGTGAADDSGLPNDRFFAVRPEGSVSTLKIQRTERGDSAVYLCASSYRPGQSYEQYFGPGTRLTVT.

The gene calls are TRBV5-1 and TRBJ2-7; D is unresolved. Trimming cost V 2 bases and J 3 bases, with 9 bases left between them. Looked up from germline, CDR1 is SGHRS and CDR2 is YFSETQ. The CDR3 totals 13 residues. The CDR3 DNA is TGCGCCAGCAGCTTAACGGGTCACTACGAGCAGTACTTC. It yields the protein CASSLTGHYEQYF.

The genes are TRBV7-6 and TRBJ2-1; TRBD2 matches at 11 bases. The V gene's germline CDR1 is SGHVS and CDR2 FNYEAQ. The CDR3 consists of 13 residues. This CDR3 reads CAVAGGTYNEQFF. CDR3 DNA sequence: TGTGCAGTAGCGGGAGGGACCTACAATGAGCAGTTCTTC. Combining the CDR3 with reference TRBV7-6 and TRBJ2-1 gives the whole variable domain GAGVSQSPRYKVTKRGQDVALRCDPISGHVSLYWYRQALGQGPEFLTYFNYEAQQDKSGLPNDRFSAERPEGSISTLTIQRTEQRDSAMYRCAVAGGTYNEQFFGPGTRLTVL.

The V call is TRBV7-3, the J call TRBJ2-3; no reliable D call. Per the germline V gene, CDR1 is SGHTA and CDR2 is FQGTGA. The CDR3 is 13 residues long. With 2 bases removed from V and 7 bases from J, the gap between germline ends came to 10 bases. Here the CDR3 DNA reads TGTGCCAGCAGCTTAGACACGAAGAATACGCAGTATTTT. This sequence encodes CASSLDTKNTQYF.

This chain uses TRBV7-9 with TRBJ2-6; D may be TRBD1 (6 bases). Trimming removed 3 bases from V and 5 bases from J, with 8 bases in between. Germline values: CDR1 SEHNR, CDR2 FQNEAQ (reference sequence). The CDR3 contains 14 residues. The CDR3 DNA reads as TGTGCCAGCAGCTTTCGGGACAGGGCCAACGTCCTGACTTTC. It encodes CASSFRDRANVLTF.

This chain connects TRBV7-6 to TRBJ2-2, with D uncertain. The CDR3 length is 13 residues. Germline V CDR1 and CDR2: SGHVS, FNYEAQ. The ends were cut back, 5 bases at V and 6 bases at J, with 10 bases in the middle. In DNA, the CDR3 is TGTGCCAGCAGCCATATGGGCCCCGGGGAGCTGTTTTTT. Its protein product is CASSHMGPGELFF.

The rearrangement joins TRBV18 to TRBJ2-7; TRBD2 aligns across 10 bases. CDR3 size: 13 residues. Germline assignment: CDR1 KGHSH and CDR2 LQKENI. The trim removed 3 bases at V and 4 bases at J, leaving 0 bases unmatched. The CDR3 DNA follows: TGTGCCAGCTCACCGACTAGCGGGTACGAGCAGTACTTC. Its protein is CASSPTSGYEQYF.

V and J are TRBV18 and TRBJ1-2; 7 bases line up with TRBD1. The germline V gene has CDR1 KGHSH and CDR2 LQKENI. The CDR3 has 17 residues. J was trimmed by 4 bases and V by 2 bases; bases with no gene match: 13. The CDR3 loop reads CASSPTGGGQSAYGYTF. In DNA, the CDR3 is TGTGCCAGCTCACCAACCGGAGGGGGACAGTCCGCCTATGGCTACACCTTC.